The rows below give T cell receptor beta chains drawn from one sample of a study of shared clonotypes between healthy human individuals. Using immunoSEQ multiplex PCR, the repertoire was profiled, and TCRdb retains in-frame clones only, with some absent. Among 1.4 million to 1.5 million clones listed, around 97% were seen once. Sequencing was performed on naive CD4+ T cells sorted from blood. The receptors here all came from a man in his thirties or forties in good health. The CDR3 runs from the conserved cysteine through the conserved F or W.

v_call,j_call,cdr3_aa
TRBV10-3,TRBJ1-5,CAISTGVGNQPQHF
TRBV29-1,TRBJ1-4,CSVRGQLNEKLFF
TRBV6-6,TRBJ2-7,CASSYSQAFYEQYF
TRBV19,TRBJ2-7,CASSANPSGYEQYF
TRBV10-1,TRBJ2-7,CASSESSQRVGEQYF
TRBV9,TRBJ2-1,CASSVVGTGVNEQFF
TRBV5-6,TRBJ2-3,CASSLQRTDTQYF
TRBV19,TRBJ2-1,CASTTSGGVNEQFF
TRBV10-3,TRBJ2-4,CAIGTSGFIQYF
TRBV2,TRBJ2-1,CASSGSGGSYNEQFF
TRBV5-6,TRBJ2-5,CASSGLLGTQYF
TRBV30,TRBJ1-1,CAWSPSGREAFF
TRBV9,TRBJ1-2,CASSPGHPTYGYTF
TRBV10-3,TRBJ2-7,CAISPLAGGVEQYF
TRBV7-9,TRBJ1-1,CASSLVPDRNTEAFF
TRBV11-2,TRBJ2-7,CASSLVPALAFTYEQYF
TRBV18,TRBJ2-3,CASSPTSGSTDTQYF
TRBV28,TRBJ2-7,CASSFSGAVFEQYF
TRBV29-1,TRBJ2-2,CSVLRDRGPGELFF
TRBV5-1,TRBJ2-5,CASSSRLPGEEQETQYF
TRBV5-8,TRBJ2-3,CASSLMLKDTDTQYF
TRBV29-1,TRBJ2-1,CSVAATGPYNEQFF
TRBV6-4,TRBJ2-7,CASSEPTGFYEQYF
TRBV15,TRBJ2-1,CATSRDQGYEQFF
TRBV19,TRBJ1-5,CASSIVGVPRGNQPQHF
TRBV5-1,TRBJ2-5,CASSLGLAETQYF
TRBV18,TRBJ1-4,CASSGGATNEKLFF
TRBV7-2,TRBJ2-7,CASSLGVPTLAYEQYF
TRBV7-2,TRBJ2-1,CASSTLAGGRNEQFF
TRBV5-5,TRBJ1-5,CASSLVGQGAQPQHF
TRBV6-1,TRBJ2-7,CASSRTATSYEQYF
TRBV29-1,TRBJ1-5,CSVSMAEGNQPQHF
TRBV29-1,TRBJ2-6,CSARQADSGANVLTF
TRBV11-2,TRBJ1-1,CASILAPLLNTEAFF
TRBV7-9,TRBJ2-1,CASSPRIGSSEYNEQFF
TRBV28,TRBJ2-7,CASSSPGGSSGTKPYEQYF
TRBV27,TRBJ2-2,CASRRAGGTGGELFF
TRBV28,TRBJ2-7,CASAARSYEQYF